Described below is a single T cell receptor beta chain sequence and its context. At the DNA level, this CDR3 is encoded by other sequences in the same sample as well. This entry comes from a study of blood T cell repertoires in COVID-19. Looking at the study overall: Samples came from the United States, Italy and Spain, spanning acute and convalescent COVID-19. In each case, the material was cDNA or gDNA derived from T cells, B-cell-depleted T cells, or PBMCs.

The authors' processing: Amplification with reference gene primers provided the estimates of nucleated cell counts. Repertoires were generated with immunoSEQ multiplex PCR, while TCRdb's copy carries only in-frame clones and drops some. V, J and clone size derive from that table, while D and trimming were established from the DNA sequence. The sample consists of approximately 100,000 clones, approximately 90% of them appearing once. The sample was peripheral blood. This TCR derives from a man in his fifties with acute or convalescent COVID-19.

CDR3 sequence: CASSSPSGATYEQYF. CDR3 nucleotide sequence: TGTGCCAGCAGTTCCCCCTCGGGAGCAACCTACGAGCAGTACTTC. The chain joins TRBV27 to TRBJ2-7; possible D gene TRBD2, 6 bases. V gave up 4 bases and J gave up 2 bases, with 15 bases separating them. The CDR3 is made up of 15 amino acids. The germline CDR1 and CDR2 sequences are MNHEY and SMNVEV (reference sequence).